This section outlines one T cell receptor (beta chain) sequence together with its context. TCR beta chains were sequenced at survey level with immunoSEQ. Method: immunoSEQ multiplex PCR; TCRdb's copy keeps in-frame clones and lacks some. The sample includes under 55,000 clones, approximately 95% seen only once; the top ten take roughly 10%. V shed 0 bases and J shed 7 bases, with 16 bases lying between them. Looked up from germline, CDR1 is GTSNPN and CDR2 is SVGIG (reference sequence). There are 14 residues in the CDR3. The V and J genes are TRBV30 and TRBJ2-7; tentatively, D is TRBD2 (5 bases). The sequence derives from a man aged 35-49 years with rheumatoid arthritis. Sequencing was performed on PBMCs. CDR3: CAWSVQNRDQEQYF. The CDR3 nucleotides are TGTGCCTGGAGTGTCCAGAATCGGGATCAGGAGCAGTACTTC.